These T cell receptor beta chains were read from a single sample in a study of OX40 agonist ivuxolimab in advanced cancers. The method was immunoSEQ multiplex PCR; TCRdb's version includes in-frame clones alone and lacks a portion of them. The table includes about 69,000 clones, more than 70% detected once. Material: CD4+ or CD8+ T cells sorted from blood, obtained in a trial of the OX40 agonist ivuxolimab. The receptors stem from an adult with an advanced solid tumor such as melanoma, head and neck, liver or kidney cancer. Both conserved end residues are part of each CDR3. The D gene is left open where the match is weak. Only some rows state a clone size, as once, few, many or a class for expanded clones.

abundance: NA
j_gene: TRBJ2-1
d_gene: TRBD2
v_gene: TRBV7-3
CDR3nt: TGTGCCAGCAGCTTTGCAGCGGGGGGGCTCGAGCAGTTCTTC
CDR3aa: CASSFAAGGLEQFF

abundance: NA
j_gene: TRBJ2-7
d_gene: NA
v_gene: TRBV6-5
CDR3nt: TGTGCCAGCAGTACCCTCACCTCCGGGCAGTACTTC
CDR3aa: CASSTLTSGQYF

abundance: NA
j_gene: TRBJ1-1
d_gene: NA
v_gene: TRBV21-1
CDR3nt: TGTGCCAGCAGCAAAAGCCCCAGGGGGCTTCCATCCATGAACACTGAAGCTTTCTTT
CDR3aa: CASSKSPRGLPSMNTEAFF

abundance: NA
j_gene: TRBJ2-7
d_gene: TRBD1
v_gene: TRBV19
CDR3nt: TGTGCCAGTAGTCCGCCGGGACAGGGGGCCTACGAGCAGTACTTC
CDR3aa: CASSPPGQGAYEQYF

abundance: NA
j_gene: TRBJ2-3
d_gene: NA
v_gene: TRBV4-1
CDR3nt: TGCGCCAGCAGCCAAGAGGGGGTCAACACAGATACGCAGTATTTT
CDR3aa: CASSQEGVNTDTQYF

abundance: NA
j_gene: TRBJ1-2
d_gene: NA
v_gene: TRBV28
CDR3nt: TGTGCCAGCAGTGCGGCACCTTTGCGGGGCTACACCTTC
CDR3aa: CASSAAPLRGYTF

abundance: NA
j_gene: TRBJ1-1
d_gene: TRBD1
v_gene: TRBV18
CDR3nt: TGTGCCAGCTCCCAGACAGGGGGGAGTAACACTGAAGCTTTCTTT
CDR3aa: CASSQTGGSNTEAFF

abundance: NA
j_gene: TRBJ1-4
d_gene: NA
v_gene: TRBV15
CDR3nt: TGTGCCACCAGCAGAGATGGATCAACTAATGAAAAACTGTTTTTT
CDR3aa: CATSRDGSTNEKLFF

abundance: once
j_gene: TRBJ2-5
d_gene: NA
v_gene: TRBV29-1
CDR3nt: TGCAGCGCTTTAAGACAGCAAGAGACCCAGTACTTC
CDR3aa: CSALRQQETQYF

abundance: NA
j_gene: TRBJ1-2
d_gene: NA
v_gene: TRBV6-1
CDR3nt: TGTGCCAGCAGTGGTAGGGAGGATGGCTACACCTTC
CDR3aa: CASSGREDGYTF

abundance: NA
j_gene: TRBJ1-5
d_gene: NA
v_gene: TRBV7-2
CDR3nt: TGTGCCAGCACCCCGAGGGGAGGGACTAGCAATCAGCCCCAGCATTTT
CDR3aa: CASTPRGGTSNQPQHF

abundance: few
j_gene: TRBJ1-1
d_gene: NA
v_gene: TRBV2
CDR3nt: TGTGCCAGCAGTTTACGCACTCAGGGCGGCACTGAAGCTTTCTTT
CDR3aa: CASSLRTQGGTEAFF

abundance: NA
j_gene: TRBJ1-2
d_gene: NA
v_gene: TRBV11-2
CDR3nt: TGTGCCAGCAGCCCTGGGGGGCGGGATGGCTACACCTTC
CDR3aa: CASSPGGRDGYTF

abundance: NA
j_gene: TRBJ1-4
d_gene: NA
v_gene: TRBV5-1
CDR3nt: TGCGCCAGCAGCTTGGGGGCGGATGAAAAACTGTTTTTT
CDR3aa: CASSLGADEKLFF

abundance: NA
j_gene: TRBJ1-2
d_gene: NA
v_gene: TRBV14
CDR3nt: TGTGCCAGCAGCCCGGACTTCTACTATGGCTACACCTTC
CDR3aa: CASSPDFYYGYTF

abundance: NA
j_gene: TRBJ1-1
d_gene: TRBD1
v_gene: TRBV27
CDR3nt: TGTGCCAGCAGTCCCACAGGGGGCACTGGGAACACTGAAGCTTTCTTT
CDR3aa: CASSPTGGTGNTEAFF

abundance: NA
j_gene: TRBJ1-5
d_gene: NA
v_gene: TRBV10-3
CDR3nt: TGTGCCATCAGTGAGGGAAACGATGTTTCTCAGCCCCAGCATTTT
CDR3aa: CAISEGNDVSQPQHF

abundance: NA
j_gene: TRBJ2-7
d_gene: TRBD2
v_gene: TRBV5-4
CDR3nt: TGTGCCAGCAGCCCGATGACTAGCGGGAGCTCCTACGAGCAGTACTTC
CDR3aa: CASSPMTSGSSYEQYF

abundance: NA
j_gene: TRBJ2-5
d_gene: TRBD1
v_gene: TRBV18
CDR3nt: TGTGCCAGCTCCCCAGACAGGGGGTACCAAGAGACCCAGTACTTC
CDR3aa: CASSPDRGYQETQYF

abundance: NA
j_gene: TRBJ1-2
d_gene: NA
v_gene: TRBV5-6
CDR3nt: TGTGCCAGCAGCGCCGGGACGGTCAACTATGGCTACACCTTC
CDR3aa: CASSAGTVNYGYTF

abundance: NA
j_gene: TRBJ2-1
d_gene: TRBD1
v_gene: TRBV7-9
CDR3nt: TGTGCCAGCAGCCCGGGACAGGGGGCGAATGAGCAGTTCTTC
CDR3aa: CASSPGQGANEQFF

abundance: few
j_gene: TRBJ1-2
d_gene: NA
v_gene: TRBV30
CDR3nt: TGTGCCTGGAGTCAACTACCCGGGTTACGTCCTCTTGGGGGCTACACCTTC
CDR3aa: CAWSQLPGLRPLGGYTF

abundance: NA
j_gene: TRBJ2-1
d_gene: TRBD1
v_gene: TRBV6-5
CDR3nt: TGTGCCAGCAGTTACGTCGGACAGGGATCTAATGAGCAGTTCTTC
CDR3aa: CASSYVGQGSNEQFF

abundance: NA
j_gene: TRBJ2-2
d_gene: TRBD2
v_gene: TRBV18
CDR3nt: TGTGCCAGCTCACCAAATTCTCCGCTAGCGGCCAACACCGGGGAGCTGTTTTTT
CDR3aa: CASSPNSPLAANTGELFF

abundance: once
j_gene: TRBJ2-7
d_gene: NA
v_gene: TRBV5-1
CDR3nt: TGCGCCAGCAGCCCCGACAGGGACTCGACCTACGAGCAGTACTTC
CDR3aa: CASSPDRDSTYEQYF

abundance: once
j_gene: TRBJ1-2
d_gene: TRBD1
v_gene: TRBV7-2
CDR3nt: TGTGCCAGCGTCAAGGTGGGGGACAGCAGAGGCTACACCTTC
CDR3aa: CASVKVGDSRGYTF

abundance: NA
j_gene: TRBJ1-2
d_gene: NA
v_gene: TRBV6-5
CDR3nt: TGTGCCAGCAGCAAAGACAGGAACTATGGCTACACCTTC
CDR3aa: CASSKDRNYGYTF

abundance: NA
j_gene: TRBJ2-3
d_gene: TRBD2
v_gene: TRBV6-1
CDR3nt: TGTGCCAGCAAACCCACTAGCGGGGGAGTTGATACGCAGTATTTT
CDR3aa: CASKPTSGGVDTQYF

abundance: NA
j_gene: TRBJ1-5
d_gene: TRBD1
v_gene: TRBV15
CDR3nt: TGTGCCACCAGCAACAGACAGGGAAGTCAGCCCCAGCATTTT
CDR3aa: CATSNRQGSQPQHF

abundance: NA
j_gene: TRBJ1-2
d_gene: NA
v_gene: TRBV12-5
CDR3nt: TGTGCTAGCGGAGGGAACTATGGCTACACCTTC
CDR3aa: CASGGNYGYTF

abundance: NA
j_gene: TRBJ2-7
d_gene: TRBD1
v_gene: TRBV19
CDR3nt: TGTGCCAGTAGTACCCTAGGGACAGGGAACGAGCAGTACTTC
CDR3aa: CASSTLGTGNEQYF

abundance: few
j_gene: TRBJ2-7
d_gene: TRBD1
v_gene: TRBV6-4
CDR3nt: TGTGCCAGCAGTGACCGGGACAGGGTCAGGGAGCAGTACTTC
CDR3aa: CASSDRDRVREQYF

abundance: few
j_gene: TRBJ1-1
d_gene: TRBD1
v_gene: TRBV7-2
CDR3nt: TGTGCCAGCAGCTTGGGACAGGGATCGGGTAAAGCTTTCTTT
CDR3aa: CASSLGQGSGKAFF

abundance: NA
j_gene: TRBJ2-5
d_gene: NA
v_gene: TRBV28
CDR3nt: TGTGCCAGCAGCTGGGGACTCCCCAGGCACGAGACCCAGTACTTC
CDR3aa: CASSWGLPRHETQYF

abundance: NA
j_gene: TRBJ2-5
d_gene: NA
v_gene: TRBV19
CDR3nt: TGTGCCAGTGGGTCCAGGAAGGGGACCCAGTACTTC
CDR3aa: CASGSRKGTQYF

abundance: NA
j_gene: TRBJ1-1
d_gene: NA
v_gene: TRBV19
CDR3nt: TGTGCCAGTAGTGACAGTGGCTCCTTCGGAGCTTTCTTT
CDR3aa: CASSDSGSFGAFF

abundance: NA
j_gene: TRBJ1-1
d_gene: NA
v_gene: TRBV9
CDR3nt: TGTGCCAGCAGCGCCCAACAGGGTTTGGGCACTGAAGCTTTCTTT
CDR3aa: CASSAQQGLGTEAFF

abundance: NA
j_gene: TRBJ2-3
d_gene: NA
v_gene: TRBV27
CDR3nt: TGTGCCAGCAAAAGGGGGGTAAGCACAGATACGCAGTATTTT
CDR3aa: CASKRGVSTDTQYF

abundance: NA
j_gene: TRBJ1-5
d_gene: TRBD1
v_gene: TRBV7-9
CDR3nt: TGTGCCAGCAGCTTAGGGAGACAGGGAGGCCTCCAGCATTTT
CDR3aa: CASSLGRQGGLQHF

abundance: NA
j_gene: TRBJ2-1
d_gene: NA
v_gene: TRBV7-9
CDR3nt: TGTGCCAGCAGCTTTAGCAGGGTCTCCAATGAGCAGTTCTTC
CDR3aa: CASSFSRVSNEQFF

abundance: NA
j_gene: TRBJ2-2
d_gene: NA
v_gene: TRBV5-4
CDR3nt: TGTGCCAGCAGAGTACGGGGGGCCAACACCGGGGAGCTGTTTTTT
CDR3aa: CASRVRGANTGELFF

abundance: NA
j_gene: TRBJ2-1
d_gene: TRBD1
v_gene: TRBV10-3
CDR3nt: TGTGCCATCAGTGAAGGGGGCGTAAATGAGCAGTTCTTC
CDR3aa: CAISEGGVNEQFF